This is a list of T cell receptor beta chains from one sample in a study of CD8+CD57+ T cells in acquired aplastic anemia. A single record per CDR3 protein comes from TCRdb applying MiXCR to the reads. Of hundreds of thousands of distinct CDR3 sequences listed, around half were seen once; the top ten hold about 7.8%. The source material was sorted CD4+, CD8+, or CD8+CD57+ T cells (not recorded which) from PBMCs. The receptor set was obtained from a human donor with aplastic anemia. The CDR3 runs from the conserved cysteine through the conserved F or W. A D gene is named only where the DNA matches it firmly. Some rows mark clone size as missing; the rest say once, few, many or name a class of expanded clone.

d_gene: .; v_gene: TRBV19; j_gene: TRBJ2-1; abundance: .; CDR3aa: CASSISLSYNEQFF
d_gene: TRBD1; v_gene: TRBV9; j_gene: TRBJ1-5; abundance: many; CDR3aa: CASSPTGSVNQPQHF
d_gene: TRBD2; v_gene: TRBV19; j_gene: TRBJ2-7; abundance: many; CDR3aa: CASSRRLAGGDEQYF
d_gene: TRBD2; v_gene: TRBV20-1; j_gene: TRBJ2-3; abundance: .; CDR3aa: CSAGRTSGTTDTQYF
d_gene: .; v_gene: TRBV7-2; j_gene: TRBJ1-1; abundance: .; CDR3aa: CASSTYREAEAFF
d_gene: .; v_gene: TRBV6-6; j_gene: TRBJ2-3; abundance: once; CDR3aa: CASSYFRGTDTQYF
d_gene: TRBD2; v_gene: TRBV11-3; j_gene: TRBJ2-7; abundance: many; CDR3aa: CASSDASGGSYEQYF
d_gene: TRBD1; v_gene: TRBV29-1; j_gene: TRBJ2-3; abundance: many; CDR3aa: CSVDRGPADTQYF
d_gene: .; v_gene: TRBV10-2; j_gene: TRBJ1-4; abundance: .; CDR3aa: CASADGGANEKLFF
d_gene: .; v_gene: TRBV2; j_gene: TRBJ2-7; abundance: .; CDR3aa: CASSTNSYEQYF
d_gene: .; v_gene: TRBV2; j_gene: TRBJ1-4; abundance: .; CDR3aa: CASSVTGSKLFF
d_gene: .; v_gene: TRBV19; j_gene: TRBJ1-5; abundance: many; CDR3aa: CASSPPELIRNQPQHF
d_gene: TRBD1; v_gene: TRBV20-1; j_gene: TRBJ1-2; abundance: .; CDR3aa: CSATGGHYGYTF
d_gene: .; v_gene: TRBV6-5; j_gene: TRBJ2-1; abundance: many; CDR3aa: CASSTYKDNEQFF
d_gene: TRBD1; v_gene: TRBV25-1; j_gene: TRBJ2-3; abundance: few; CDR3aa: CASSKQGAGADTQYF
d_gene: .; v_gene: TRBV4-1; j_gene: TRBJ1-6; abundance: many; CDR3aa: CASAYGGRGNSPLHF
d_gene: .; v_gene: TRBV12-3/TRBV12-4; j_gene: TRBJ1-4; abundance: many; CDR3aa: CASSWGNEKLFF
d_gene: .; v_gene: TRBV7-9; j_gene: TRBJ2-1; abundance: .; CDR3aa: CASSLDWLALRHEQFF
d_gene: .; v_gene: TRBV9; j_gene: TRBJ2-1; abundance: many; CDR3aa: CASSVDPPVGGPLGNEQFF
d_gene: .; v_gene: TRBV5-6; j_gene: TRBJ2-1; abundance: .; CDR3aa: CASSLDSTPYNEQFF
d_gene: .; v_gene: TRBV4-1; j_gene: TRBJ1-1; abundance: many; CDR3aa: CASSQVRTEAFF
d_gene: TRBD1; v_gene: TRBV7-9; j_gene: TRBJ2-1; abundance: .; CDR3aa: CASSTGQGVNNEQFF
d_gene: .; v_gene: TRBV7-9; j_gene: TRBJ1-2; abundance: many; CDR3aa: CASSGGGRRGYGYTF
d_gene: .; v_gene: TRBV6-6; j_gene: TRBJ1-1; abundance: .; CDR3aa: CASSYSIKGSGTEAFF
d_gene: .; v_gene: TRBV27; j_gene: TRBJ1-5; abundance: few; CDR3aa: CASSYTGFQPQHF
d_gene: TRBD1; v_gene: TRBV20-1; j_gene: TRBJ1-2; abundance: .; CDR3aa: CSASPRRTGGQDYGYTF
d_gene: .; v_gene: TRBV7-9; j_gene: TRBJ2-1; abundance: many; CDR3aa: CASSLGPGNNEQFF
d_gene: TRBD2; v_gene: TRBV10-3; j_gene: TRBJ2-1; abundance: .; CDR3aa: CAIRVTSSPYNEQFF
d_gene: .; v_gene: TRBV6-5; j_gene: TRBJ2-7; abundance: many; CDR3aa: CASSRGVSSEQYF